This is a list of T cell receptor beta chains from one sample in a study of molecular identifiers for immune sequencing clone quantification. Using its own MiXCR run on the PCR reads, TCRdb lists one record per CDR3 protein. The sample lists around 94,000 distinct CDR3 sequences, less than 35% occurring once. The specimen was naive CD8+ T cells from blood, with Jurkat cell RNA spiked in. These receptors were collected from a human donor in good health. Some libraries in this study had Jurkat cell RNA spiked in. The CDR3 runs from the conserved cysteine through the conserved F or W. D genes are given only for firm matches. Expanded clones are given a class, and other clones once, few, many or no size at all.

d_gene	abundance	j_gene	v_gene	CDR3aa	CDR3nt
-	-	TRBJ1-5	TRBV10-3	CAISGQNSNQPQHF	TGTGCCATCAGTGGGCAGAATAGCAATCAGCCCCAGCATTTT
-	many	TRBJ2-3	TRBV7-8	CASEGIGTDTQYF	TGTGCCAGCGAGGGGATCGGGACAGATACGCAGTATTTT
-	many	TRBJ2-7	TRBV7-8	CASSIISVPPWGEQYF	TGTGCCAGCAGTATAATTTCGGTGCCCCCGTGGGGGGAGCAGTACTTC
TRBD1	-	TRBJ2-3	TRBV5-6	CASSWGTGIFDTQYF	TGTGCCAGCAGCTGGGGGACAGGGATTTTTGATACGCAGTATTTT
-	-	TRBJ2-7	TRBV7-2	CAGSNSYEQYF	TGTGCCGGCAGCAATTCCTACGAGCAGTACTTC
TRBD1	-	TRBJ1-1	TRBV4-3	CASSQITGGCTEAFF	TGCGCCAGCAGCCAGATAACAGGGGGCTGCACTGAAGCTTTCTTT
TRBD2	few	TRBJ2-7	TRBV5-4	CASSFTSLAGWSYEQYF	TGTGCCAGCAGCTTTACCTCACTAGCGGGATGGTCCTACGAGCAGTACTTC
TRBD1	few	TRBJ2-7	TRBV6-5	CASSYYRGTDEQYF	TGTGCCAGCAGTTACTACAGGGGGACCGACGAGCAGTACTTC
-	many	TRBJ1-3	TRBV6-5	CASSYSLWDTIYF	TGTGCCAGCAGTTATTCCCTCTGGGACACCATATATTTT
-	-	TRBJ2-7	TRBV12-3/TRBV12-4	CASSLDSLEQYF	TGTGCCAGCAGCCTGGACAGTTTGGAGCAGTACTTC
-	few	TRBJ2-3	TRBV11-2	CASSLNSGDTQYF	TGTGCCAGCAGCTTAAATTCAGGAGATACGCAGTATTTT
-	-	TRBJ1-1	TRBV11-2	CASSFGSRLMNTEAFF	TGTGCCAGCAGCTTCGGCTCACGGCTTATGAACACTGAAGCTTTCTTT